The clone carrying this TCR beta chain was seen a handful of times. Antigen specificity is unknown. The data were taken from a study of blood T cells in healthy people across ages. Using a J-beta primer mix together with a sample-barcoded 5' primer, a second PCR was run for roughly 7 to 12 cycles. TCRdb re-analysed the 5' RACE reads in MiXCR, keeping a single row per CDR3 protein. This table has 1.5 million to 2 million distinct CDR3 sequences, approximately 28% appearing once. The CDR3 consists of 17 residues. With 3 bases clipped from V and 4 bases from J, the junction kept 9 bases outside the gene matches. Germline assignment: CDR1 DFQATT and CDR2 SNEGSKA (reference sequence). Study-wide points: Roughly linear declines in TCR beta diversity per million T cells occurred with age. Any conclusive comparison of naive versus antigen-experienced cells was prevented by using unsorted PBMCs.

This chain uses TRBV20-1 with TRBJ2-3, with TRBD2 identical over 14 bases. Sample: blood. This clonotype was obtained from a woman in her 30s in good health. CDR3 sequence: CSARTSGGARRSDTQYF. DNA of the CDR3: TGCAGTGCTAGGACTAGCGGGGGGGCCCGGAGATCAGATACGCAGTATTTT.